Following are 28 T cell receptor beta chains from one sample sequenced in a study of regulatory T cells in long-lasting Graves disease. Time point noted: persistent/refractory GD, antithyroid drugs over 5 years with positive TRAb. TCR sequences were obtained from RNA taken from PBMCs. Both iRepertoire HTBI primers and Arm-PCR of CDR3 regions were used to build the TCR beta libraries. TCRdb reprocessed the multiplex PCR reads via MiXCR and lists one record per CDR3 protein. The sample holds a few hundred thousand distinct CDR3 sequences, about a quarter seen once. This sample comprised peripheral blood mononuclear cells (PBMCs), obtained when the disease was refractory, from a patient treated with antithyroid drugs. These receptors all stem from a female donor with Graves disease.

This clonotype was counted at least ten times. V gene TRBV3-1 combines with J gene TRBJ2-4, with 13 bases lining up with TRBD2. The CDR3 is made up of 16 amino acids. Unmatched junction bases numbered 8, after V lost 4 bases and J lost 8 bases. CDR1 and CDR2 (germline): LGHDT, YNNKEL (reference sequence). DNA of the CDR3: TGTGCCAGCAGCCCCGGGACTAGCGGGGCGAGGGACATTCAGTACTTC. This gives the protein CASSPGTSGARDIQYF.

On this clonotype itself: A junction end diverges from the germline sequence, so it may reflect a read error. This chain connects TRBV9 to TRBJ1-2; TRBD1 matches 9 bases. The CDR3 contains 13 residues. Germline values: CDR1 SGDLS, CDR2 YYNGEE. This CDR3 reads CAGSGQGFYGYTF. In nucleotides, the CDR3 is TGTGCCGGCAGCGGACAGGGGTTCTATGGCTACACCTTC.

This clonotype has at least ten counts. The chain couples TRBV10-3 to TRBJ1-2; 7 positions agree with TRBD1. In germline, CDR1 is ENHRY, CDR2 SYGVKD. V lost 6 bases and J lost 1; bases outside the gene matches: 5. CDR3 length: 14 amino acids. This CDR3 reads CAIRKGQNNYGYTF. The CDR3 nucleotides are TGTGCCATCAGGAAGGGACAGAATAACTATGGCTACACCTTC.

The chain has TRBV7-9 and TRBJ2-3; 7 nucleotides agree with TRBD2. This CDR3 comprises 15 residues. The J segment lost 5 bases and the V segment lost 5 bases, leaving 10 bases of the junction unmatched. CDR1 SEHNR and CDR2 FQNEAQ come from the germline V gene (reference sequence). The CDR3 DNA sequence: TGTGCCAGCAGCCGCGGACTAGACTTGGGAGATACGCAGTATTTT. Translating it yields CASSRGLDLGDTQYF. The complete variable domain, with remaining parts taken from reference TRBV7-9 and TRBJ2-3, reads DTGVSQNPRHKITKRGQNVTFRCDPISEHNRLYWYRQTLGQGPEFLTYFQNEAQLEKSRLLSDRFSAERPKGSFSTLEIQRTEQGDSAMYLCASSRGLDLGDTQYFGPGTRLTVL.

This chain joins TRBV4-2 and TRBJ1-5; 7 bases are shared with TRBD1. Germline CDR1 is LGHNA and CDR2 is YNFKEQ. V dropped 0 bases and J dropped 6; count of bases not matched to a gene: 5. The length of the CDR3 is 15 residues. The CDR3 spells CASSQEQGLRQPQHF. DNA of the CDR3: TGTGCCAGCAGCCAAGAACAGGGGTTGCGTCAGCCCCAGCATTTT.

This clonotype has a count of ten or more. The chain uses TRBV6-1 and TRBJ1-5; TRBD1 agrees at 7 bases. Germline V gene data show CDR1 as MNHNS and CDR2 as SASEGT. The CDR3 is 16 residues long. V lost 6 bases and J lost 3; bases outside the gene matches: 11. CDR3 protein: CASRLTGQSDNQPQHF. The CDR3, as DNA: TGTGCCAGCAGGTTAACGGGACAGAGTGACAATCAGCCCCAGCATTTT.

In this sample, this clonotype turned up many times. This rearrangement joins TRBV7-2 to TRBJ2-5, with 8 bases matching TRBD2. Germline V gene lookup returns CDR1 SGHTA and CDR2 FQGNSA. The V and J ends lost 2 bases and 2 bases, in that order; junction bases with no gene match: 4. CDR3 length: 15 amino acids. Here the CDR3 reads CASSLLAGTQETQYF. The CDR3 coding sequence is TGTGCCAGCAGCTTACTAGCGGGCACACAAGAGACCCAGTACTTC.

This clonotype occurred a few times. The V and J genes are TRBV30 and TRBJ1-5; weak D call: TRBD1 (6 bases). Trimming left V 2 bases short and J 2 bases short, with 13 bases between. This CDR3 has 15 residues. Germline CDR1 and CDR2: GTSNPN and SVGIG (reference sequence). CDR3 nucleotides: TGTGCCTGGAGTAGAGACAGGAGGGGCAATCAGCCCCAGCATTTT. This encodes CAWSRDRRGNQPQHF.

This clonotype was recorded a few times. The chain links TRBV20-1 to TRBJ2-7; 7 bases are shared with TRBD1. The CDR3 is 14 residues long. Germline V gene data show CDR1 as DFQATT and CDR2 as SNEGSKA (reference sequence). The J segment lost 6 bases and the V segment lost 3 bases, leaving 11 bases of the junction unmatched. CDR3 residues: CSASGSGGWPEQYF. CDR3 DNA: TGCAGTGCTAGTGGCTCAGGGGGTTGGCCCGAGCAGTACTTC.

The sample holds many counts of this clonotype. The rearrangement links TRBV7-3 to TRBJ2-5; 8 nucleotides align to TRBD1. CDR1 is SGHTA, CDR2 FQGTGA, per germline. The CDR3 contains 18 residues. Unmatched junction bases numbered 22, after V lost 8 bases and J lost 5 bases. CDR3 DNA: TGTGCCAGCTATCGAAAGGAAATACCGGGACAGGTTAGGGAGACCCAGTACTTC. The encoded protein is CASYRKEIPGQVRETQYF.

Ten or more counts support this clonotype. The chain employs TRBV28 and TRBJ1-5; possibly TRBD1 for D (5 bases). V lost 4 bases and J 11 bases, leaving 18 bases between the germline ends. The CDR3 has 14 residues. Germline V CDR1 and CDR2: MDHEN, SYDVKM. CDR3 nucleotide sequence: TGTGCCAGCAGTTCCCAGGACACCGTGAGGTCCCAGCATTTT. Protein product: CASSSQDTVRSQHF.

The chain combines TRBV20-1 with TRBJ2-7, with 7 bases matching TRBD1. The germline gives CDR1 DFQATT, CDR2 SNEGSKA (reference sequence). V was pared by 3 bases and J by 2 bases, with 4 bases of the junction left unmatched. The CDR3 consists of 13 residues. The CDR3 protein is CSARPTGTYEQYF. The DNA for the CDR3 is TGCAGTGCTAGGCCGACAGGGACCTACGAGCAGTACTTC.

The J gene is TRBJ2-7, the V gene TRBV12-3 or TRBV12-4; 9 nucleotides align to TRBD1. The CDR3 sequence is 13 residues long. Germline trimming cut 5 bases from V and 5 bases from J; bases unmatched to any gene: 4. Here the CDR3 reads CASSGTGTDEQYF. The DNA of the CDR3 is TGTGCCAGCAGTGGGACAGGGACTGACGAGCAGTACTTC.

This clonotype was found a few times. The chain has TRBV5-1 and TRBJ2-7, with no clear D. CDR1 SGHRS and CDR2 YFSETQ come from the germline V gene. The length of the CDR3 is 17 residues. V lost 0 bases and J 2 bases, leaving 18 bases between the germline ends. The CDR3 sequence: CASSLAWVLGTTYEQYF. The CDR3 region has the DNA TGCGCCAGCAGCTTGGCTTGGGTTTTGGGTACTACCTACGAGCAGTACTTC.

Turning to this clonotype: Sequence at one end of the junction differs from germline and may be a read error. This rearrangement joins TRBV7-7 to TRBJ2-5; D might be TRBD2 (6 bases). The CDR3 consists of 13 residues. The germline gives CDR1 SSHAT, CDR2 FNYEAQ (reference sequence). CDR3 residues: CASSRRDLETQYF. The CDR3 region has the DNA TGTGCTAGCAGCCGGCGGGACCTCGAGACCCAGTACTTC.

The V call is TRBV25-1, the J call TRBJ1-3, with a weak D call TRBD1 (5 bases). The V and J ends lost 8 bases and 4 bases respectively, with 15 bases between them. The CDR3 is made up of 14 amino acids. Germline CDR1 is MGHDK and CDR2 is SYGVNS. Written as DNA, the CDR3 is TGTGCCAGCCCCGACGTAGGGGTCGGAAACACCATATATTTT. This gives the protein CASPDVGVGNTIYF.

Many counts were recorded for this clonotype. This chain uses TRBV6-1 with TRBJ2-7; 7 bases fit TRBD2. J lost 0 bases, V lost 5 bases, and 7 bases had no gene match. Germline V CDR1 and CDR2: MNHNS, SASEGT. The CDR3 is 15 amino acids. The CDR3 spells CASSRQGLTSYEQYF. CDR3 sequence (DNA): TGTGCCAGCAGTCGTCAGGGACTAACCTCCTACGAGCAGTACTTC.

The table lists this clonotype with many counts. V is TRBV7-2 and J is TRBJ2-7; no clear D gene. V dropped 2 bases and J dropped 0 bases, with 5 bases sitting between them. Germline V gene sequence: CDR1 SGHTA, CDR2 FQGNSA. CDR3 size: 13 residues. The CDR3 DNA reads TGTGCCAGCAGCTTATCTAGCTCCTACGAGCAGTACTTC. It encodes CASSLSSSYEQYF.

In its sample, this clonotype was seen a few times. V and J are TRBV7-3 and TRBJ1-6; a weak D match, TRBD1 (5 bases). Germline CDR1 reads SGHTA; CDR2 reads FQGTGA. The V end lost 5 bases, the J end lost 6 bases, and 14 bases lay between the germline ends. The CDR3 loop spans 15 amino acids. The CDR3 sequence is CASSLGTRPNSPLHF. In DNA, the CDR3 is TGTGCCAGCAGCCTGGGGACCCGACCTAATTCACCCCTCCACTTT.

This clonotype was recorded at least ten times. The genes are TRBV2 and TRBJ1-2, with a weak D call TRBD1 (5 bases). V shed 8 bases and J shed 14 bases, with 24 bases lying between them. The CDR3 sequence is 13 residues long. The germline CDR1 and CDR2 sequences are SNHLY and FYNNEI. In DNA form, the CDR3 reads TGTGCCAGCCGGCGGGGACTGCAGGGCTTCGTAACCTTC. Protein product: CASRRGLQGFVTF.

This clonotype was detected a few times. V usage is TRBV5-1 and J usage is TRBJ1-1; unclear D gene. Germline CDR1 SGHRS, CDR2 YFSETQ. Trimming cost V 6 bases and J 5 bases, with 11 bases left between them. The CDR3 runs to 12 residues. CDR3 residues: CASNDGSTEAFF. The CDR3 bases are TGCGCCAGCAACGACGGGTCGACTGAAGCTTTCTTT.

The V and J genes are TRBV2 and TRBJ2-7, with 11 bases identical to TRBD2. This CDR3 contains 16 residues. Looked up from germline, CDR1 is SNHLY and CDR2 is FYNNEI. The junction had 9 bases not matched to a gene; V was cut back by 6 bases and J by 2 bases. Here the CDR3 reads CASSSTSGNPPYEQYF. The DNA of the CDR3 is TGTGCCAGCAGCTCGACTAGCGGGAACCCCCCCTACGAGCAGTACTTC.

This clonotype has ten or more counts. The chain couples TRBV5-1 to TRBJ2-2; 8 nucleotides align to TRBD2. CDR3 size: 15 residues. V trimming: 5 bases; J trimming: 5 bases; junction bases outside the gene matches: 8. CDR1 and CDR2 (germline): SGHRS, YFSETQ. CDR3 sequence (DNA): TGCGCCAGCAGTAGCGGGACCAGTAGGACCGGGGAGCTGTTTTTT. This codes for CASSSGTSRTGELFF.

This clonotype has at least ten counts. V and J are TRBV7-2 and TRBJ2-7, with 8 bases fitting TRBD1. Germline V gene sequence: CDR1 SGHTA, CDR2 FQGNSA. Trimming cost V 3 bases and J 3 bases; bases outside gene matches: 7. This CDR3 has 15 amino acids. CDR3: CASSFVQGDFYEQYF. The CDR3 bases are TGTGCCAGCAGCTTTGTACAGGGGGACTTCTACGAGCAGTACTTC.

This clonotype was seen a few times. This may arise from a read error, as a much more abundant clone is one base away. V usage is TRBV2 and J usage is TRBJ2-2; the match to TRBD1 covers 7 bases. The CDR3 is 13 residues long. The germline gives CDR1 SNHLY, CDR2 FYNNEI. CDR3 bases: TGTGCCAACAGTGAACAGGGGTCGGGGGAGCTGTTTTTT. Protein sequence: CANSEQGSGELFF.

The gene calls are TRBV28 and TRBJ1-2, with 10 bases fitting TRBD1. Trimming at V came to 3 bases and at J to 6 bases, leaving 4 bases not matched to a gene. Germline V lookup: CDR1 MDHEN, CDR2 SYDVKM. The CDR3 length is 14 residues. The CDR3 nucleotides are TGTGCCAGCAGTTTGGGGACAGGGGTTAATGGCTACACCTTC. The encoded protein is CASSLGTGVNGYTF.

Concerning this clonotype: A read error is possible here, since a much larger clone lies one base away. The chain combines TRBV6-1 with TRBJ1-1; the D gene is possibly TRBD1 (6 bases). This CDR3 region has 13 residues. Germline V gene sequence: CDR1 MNHNS, CDR2 SASEGT. CDR3 in DNA: TGTGCCAGCAAAACAGGGCGAGACACTGACGCTTTCTTT. Translating it yields CASKTGRDTDAFF.

The table lists this clonotype with a count of one. This may come from a read error, since a much larger clone is one base off. The chain is built from TRBV29-1 and TRBJ1-2, with a possible D match to TRBD1 (5 bases). Germline V gene lookup returns CDR1 SQVTM and CDR2 ANQGSEA. There are 13 residues in the CDR3. Here the CDR3 reads CSVRTRSNYSYTF. The CDR3 region has the DNA TGCAGCGTGAGGACACGGAGCAACTATAGCTACACCTTC.